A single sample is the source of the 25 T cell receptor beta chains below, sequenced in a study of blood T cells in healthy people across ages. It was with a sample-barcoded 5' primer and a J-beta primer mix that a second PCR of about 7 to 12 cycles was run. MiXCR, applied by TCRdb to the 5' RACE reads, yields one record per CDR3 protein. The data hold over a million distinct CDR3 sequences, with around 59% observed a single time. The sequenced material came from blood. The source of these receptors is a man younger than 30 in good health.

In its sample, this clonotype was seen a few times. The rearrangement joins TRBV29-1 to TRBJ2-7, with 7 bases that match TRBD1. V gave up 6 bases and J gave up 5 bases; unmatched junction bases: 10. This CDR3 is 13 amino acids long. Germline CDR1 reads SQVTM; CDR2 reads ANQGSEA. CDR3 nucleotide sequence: TGCAGCGTGGCCGCGACAGGGATCCACGAGCAGTACTTC. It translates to CSVAATGIHEQYF.

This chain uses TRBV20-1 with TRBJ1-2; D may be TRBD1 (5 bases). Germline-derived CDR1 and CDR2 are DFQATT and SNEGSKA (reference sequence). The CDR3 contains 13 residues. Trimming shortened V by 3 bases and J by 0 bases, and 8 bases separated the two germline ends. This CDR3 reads CSASGGTNYGYTF. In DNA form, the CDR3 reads TGCAGTGCTAGCGGGGGTACTAACTATGGCTACACCTTC.

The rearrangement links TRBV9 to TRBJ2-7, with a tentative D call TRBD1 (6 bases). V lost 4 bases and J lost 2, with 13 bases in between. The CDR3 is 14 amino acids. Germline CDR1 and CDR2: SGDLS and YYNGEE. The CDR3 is CASSSGTQPYEQYF. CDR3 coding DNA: TGTGCCAGCAGCTCCGGGACACAACCCTACGAGCAGTACTTC. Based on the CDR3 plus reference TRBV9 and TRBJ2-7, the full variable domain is DSGVTQTPKHLITATGQRVTLRCSPRSGDLSVYWYQQSLDQGLQFLIQYYNGEERAKGNILERFSAQQFPDLHSELNLSSLELGDSALYFCASSSGTQPYEQYFGPGTRLTVT.

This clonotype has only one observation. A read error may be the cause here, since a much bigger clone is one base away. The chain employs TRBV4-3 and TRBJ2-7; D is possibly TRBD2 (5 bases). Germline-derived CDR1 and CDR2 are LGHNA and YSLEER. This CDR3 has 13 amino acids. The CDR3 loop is CASNQDYTYEQYF. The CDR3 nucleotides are TGCGCCAGCAACCAAGACTACACCTACGAGCAGTACTTC.

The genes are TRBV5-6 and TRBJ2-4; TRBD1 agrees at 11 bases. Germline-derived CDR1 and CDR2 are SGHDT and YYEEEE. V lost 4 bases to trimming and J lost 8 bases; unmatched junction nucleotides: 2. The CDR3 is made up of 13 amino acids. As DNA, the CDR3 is TGTGCCAGCAGCCCGGGACAGGGGGACATTCAGTACTTC. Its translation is CASSPGQGDIQYF.

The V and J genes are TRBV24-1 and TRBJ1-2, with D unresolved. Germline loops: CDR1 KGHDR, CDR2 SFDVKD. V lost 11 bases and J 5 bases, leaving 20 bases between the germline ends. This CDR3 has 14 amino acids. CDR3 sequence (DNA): TGTGCCATCGCGGTAGAGGGTCTTGGGTATGGCTACACCTTC. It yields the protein CAIAVEGLGYGYTF.

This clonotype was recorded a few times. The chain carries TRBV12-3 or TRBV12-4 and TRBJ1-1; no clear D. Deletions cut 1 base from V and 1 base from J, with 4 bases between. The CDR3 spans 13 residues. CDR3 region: CASSLVQNTEAFF. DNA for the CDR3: TGTGCCAGCAGTTTAGTACAGAACACTGAAGCTTTCTTT.

The DNA for the CDR3 is TGTGCCAGCAGCGAGGGACTAGCGGGAGTTCGAGAGACCCAGTACTTC. This encodes CASSEGLAGVRETQYF. The chain uses TRBV7-7 and TRBJ2-5, with 14 nucleotides matching TRBD2. This CDR3 has 16 amino acids. V dropped 5 bases and J dropped 4; count of bases not matched to a gene: 6. Germline V gene data show CDR1 as SSHAT and CDR2 as FNYEAQ (reference sequence). Looking up the rest from reference TRBV7-7 and TRBJ2-5 gives the full variable domain: GAGVSQSPRYKVTKRGQDVTLRCDPISSHATLYWYQQALGQGPEFLTYFNYEAQPDKSGLPSDRFSAERPEGSISTLTIQRTEQRDSAMYRCASSEGLAGVRETQYFGPGTRLLVL.

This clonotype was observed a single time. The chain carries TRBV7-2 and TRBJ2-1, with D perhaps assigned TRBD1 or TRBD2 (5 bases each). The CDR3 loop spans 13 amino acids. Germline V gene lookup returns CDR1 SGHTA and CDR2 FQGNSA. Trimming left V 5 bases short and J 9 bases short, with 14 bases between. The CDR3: CASSLPGPSEQFF. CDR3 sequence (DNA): TGTGCCAGCAGCCTCCCGGGACCAAGTGAGCAGTTCTTC.

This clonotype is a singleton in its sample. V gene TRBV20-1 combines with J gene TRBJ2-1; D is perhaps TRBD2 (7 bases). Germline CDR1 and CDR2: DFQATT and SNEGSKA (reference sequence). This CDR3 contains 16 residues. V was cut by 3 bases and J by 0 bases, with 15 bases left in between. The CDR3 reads CSASWGGGDSYNEQFF. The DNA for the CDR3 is TGCAGTGCTAGCTGGGGAGGGGGTGACTCCTACAATGAGCAGTTCTTC.

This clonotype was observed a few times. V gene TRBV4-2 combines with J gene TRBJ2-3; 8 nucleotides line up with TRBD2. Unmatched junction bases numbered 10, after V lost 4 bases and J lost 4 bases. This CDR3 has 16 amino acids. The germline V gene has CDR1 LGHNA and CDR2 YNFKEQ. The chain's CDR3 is CASSPRDSGVADTQYF. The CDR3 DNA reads TGTGCCAGCAGCCCGCGGGATAGCGGGGTGGCAGATACGCAGTATTTT.

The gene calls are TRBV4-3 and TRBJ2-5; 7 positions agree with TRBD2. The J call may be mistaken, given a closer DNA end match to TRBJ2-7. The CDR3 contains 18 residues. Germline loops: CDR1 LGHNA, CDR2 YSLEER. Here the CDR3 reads CASSQEVGEWRGSCEQYF. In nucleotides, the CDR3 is TGCGCCAGCAGCCAAGAAGTCGGGGAGTGGCGGGGGAGTTGCGAGCAGTACTTC.

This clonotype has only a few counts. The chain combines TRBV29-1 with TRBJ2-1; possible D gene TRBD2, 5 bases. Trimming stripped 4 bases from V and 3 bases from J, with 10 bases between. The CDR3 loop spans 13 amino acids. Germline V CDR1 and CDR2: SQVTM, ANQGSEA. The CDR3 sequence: CSVGELLYNEQFF. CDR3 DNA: TGCAGCGTTGGGGAGTTGCTCTACAATGAGCAGTTCTTC.

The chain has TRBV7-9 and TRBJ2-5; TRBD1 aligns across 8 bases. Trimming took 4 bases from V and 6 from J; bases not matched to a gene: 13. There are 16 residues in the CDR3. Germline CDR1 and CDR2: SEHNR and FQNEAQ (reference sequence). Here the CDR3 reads CASSSSSGQGRKTQYF. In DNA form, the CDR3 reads TGTGCCAGCAGCTCCTCCTCTGGACAGGGCCGAAAGACCCAGTACTTC. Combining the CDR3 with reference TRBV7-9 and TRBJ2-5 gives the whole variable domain DTGVSQNPRHKITKRGQNVTFRCDPISEHNRLYWYRQTLGQGPEFLTYFQNEAQLEKSRLLSDRFSAERPKGSFSTLEIQRTEQGDSAMYLCASSSSSGQGRKTQYFGPGTRLLVL.

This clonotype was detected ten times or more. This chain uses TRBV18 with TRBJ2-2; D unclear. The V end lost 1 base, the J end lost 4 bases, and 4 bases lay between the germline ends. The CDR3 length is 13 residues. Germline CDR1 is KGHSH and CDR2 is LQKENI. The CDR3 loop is CASSPQTTGELFF. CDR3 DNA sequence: TGTGCCAGCTCACCACAGACCACCGGGGAGCTGTTTTTT.

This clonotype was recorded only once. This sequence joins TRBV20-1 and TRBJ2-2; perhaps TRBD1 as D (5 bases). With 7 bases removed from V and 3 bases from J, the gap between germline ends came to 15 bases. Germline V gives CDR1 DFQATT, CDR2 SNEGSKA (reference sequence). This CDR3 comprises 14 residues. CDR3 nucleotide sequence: TGCAGTGTCAACCCGATCAGGGACACCGGGGAGCTGTTTTTT. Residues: CSVNPIRDTGELFF.

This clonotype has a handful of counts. For the CDR3, the DNA is TGTGCCAGCAGCCGCCTGGGGTGGGAGAGCTCCTACAATGAGCAGTTCTTC. It yields the protein CASSRLGWESSYNEQFF. The chain recombines TRBV7-2 with TRBJ2-1, with D tentatively TRBD2 (5 bases). The CDR3 is made up of 17 amino acids. Germline V gives CDR1 SGHTA, CDR2 FQGNSA. The V and J ends lost 5 bases and 0 bases respectively, with 17 bases between them.

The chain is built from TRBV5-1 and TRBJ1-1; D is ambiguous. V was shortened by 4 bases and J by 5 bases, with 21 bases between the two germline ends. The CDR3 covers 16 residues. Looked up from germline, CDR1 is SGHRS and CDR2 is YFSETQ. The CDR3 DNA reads TGCGCCAGCAGCCCGGAGGGCGGACGCTTAAAGACTGAAGCTTTCTTT. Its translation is CASSPEGGRLKTEAFF.

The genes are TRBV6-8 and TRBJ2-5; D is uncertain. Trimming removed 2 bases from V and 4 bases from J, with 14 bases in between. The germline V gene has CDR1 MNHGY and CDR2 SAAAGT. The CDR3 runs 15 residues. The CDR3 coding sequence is TGTGCCAGCAGTTACCCGTCTAAGGGCGGAGAGACCCAGTACTTC. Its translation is CASSYPSKGGETQYF.

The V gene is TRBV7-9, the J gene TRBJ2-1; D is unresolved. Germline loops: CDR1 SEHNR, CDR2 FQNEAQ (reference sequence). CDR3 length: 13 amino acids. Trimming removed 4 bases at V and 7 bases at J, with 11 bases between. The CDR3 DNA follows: TGTGCCAGCAGCTCGATCTCCCCGAATGAGCAGTTCTTC. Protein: CASSSISPNEQFF.

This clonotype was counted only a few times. In nucleotides, the CDR3 is TGTGCCAGCAGTGGACAGAACCAAGAGACCCAGTACTTC. Its protein product is CASSGQNQETQYF. The rearrangement links TRBV2 to TRBJ2-5, with D maybe TRBD1 (5 bases). Germline CDR1 and CDR2: SNHLY and FYNNEI. The CDR3 covers 13 residues. The ends were cut back, 4 bases at V and 0 bases at J, with 6 bases in the middle.

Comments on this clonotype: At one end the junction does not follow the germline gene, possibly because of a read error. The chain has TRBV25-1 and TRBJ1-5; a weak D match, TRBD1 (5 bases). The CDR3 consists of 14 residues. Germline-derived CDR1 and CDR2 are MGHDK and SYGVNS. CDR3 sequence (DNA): TGTGCCAGCAGTGAAGAAGGGGCTGGCCAGCCCCGGCATTTT. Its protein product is CASSEEGAGQPRHF.

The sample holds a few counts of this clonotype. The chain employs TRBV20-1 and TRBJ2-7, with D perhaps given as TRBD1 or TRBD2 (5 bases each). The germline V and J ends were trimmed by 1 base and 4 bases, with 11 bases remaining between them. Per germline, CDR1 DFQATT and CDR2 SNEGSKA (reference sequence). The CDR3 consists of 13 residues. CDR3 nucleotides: TGCAGTGCTAGAGGGGGACGGTCATACGAGCAGTACTTC. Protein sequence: CSARGGRSYEQYF.

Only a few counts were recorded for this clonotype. The CDR3 coding sequence is TGCGCCAGCAGCCCAGCGACAGGTGGCTACGAGCAGTACTTC. It codes for CASSPATGGYEQYF. V is TRBV4-1 and J is TRBJ2-7; possibly TRBD1 for D (6 bases). This CDR3 contains 14 residues. The germline V gene has CDR1 MGHRA and CDR2 YSYEKL. The ends were cut back, 4 bases at V and 3 bases at J, with 13 bases in the middle.

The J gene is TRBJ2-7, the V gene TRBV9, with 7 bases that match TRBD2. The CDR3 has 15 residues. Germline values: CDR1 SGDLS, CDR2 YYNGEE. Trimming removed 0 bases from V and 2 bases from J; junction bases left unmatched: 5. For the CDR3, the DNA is TGTGCCAGCAGCGTAGGGGGGACTACGACCTACGAGCAGTACTTC. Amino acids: CASSVGGTTTYEQYF.